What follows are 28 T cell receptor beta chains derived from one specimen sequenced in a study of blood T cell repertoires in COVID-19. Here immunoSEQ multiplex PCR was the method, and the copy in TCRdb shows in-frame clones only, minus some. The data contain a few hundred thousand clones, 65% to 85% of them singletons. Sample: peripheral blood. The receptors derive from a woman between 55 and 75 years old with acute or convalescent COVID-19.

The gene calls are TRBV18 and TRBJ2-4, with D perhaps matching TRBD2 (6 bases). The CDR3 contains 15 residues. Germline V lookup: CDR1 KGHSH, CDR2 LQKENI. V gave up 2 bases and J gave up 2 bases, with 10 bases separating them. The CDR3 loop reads CASSPARGSKNIQYF. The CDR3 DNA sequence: TGTGCCAGCTCACCAGCCCGGGGGTCCAAAAACATTCAGTACTTC.

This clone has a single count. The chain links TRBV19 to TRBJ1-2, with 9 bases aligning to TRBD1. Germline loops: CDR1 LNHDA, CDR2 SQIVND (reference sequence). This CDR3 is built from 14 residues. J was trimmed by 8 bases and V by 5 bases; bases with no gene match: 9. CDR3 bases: TGTGCCAGTAGTCTGGGGACAGGGATAATCGGCTACACCTTC. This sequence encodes CASSLGTGIIGYTF.

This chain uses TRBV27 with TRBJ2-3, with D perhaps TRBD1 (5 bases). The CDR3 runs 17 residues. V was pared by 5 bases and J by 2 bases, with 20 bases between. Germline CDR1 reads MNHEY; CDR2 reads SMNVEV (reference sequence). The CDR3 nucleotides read TGTGCCAGCAGTCCGTATAGCCCAATGGGGCCCACAGATACGCAGTATTTT. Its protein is CASSPYSPMGPTDTQYF.

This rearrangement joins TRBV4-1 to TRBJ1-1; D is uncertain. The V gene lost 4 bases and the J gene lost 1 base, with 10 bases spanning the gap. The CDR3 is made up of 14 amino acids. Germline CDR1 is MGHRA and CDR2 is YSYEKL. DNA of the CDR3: TGCGCCAGCAGCCGAGATCCAGGGAACACTGAAGCTTTCTTT. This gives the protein CASSRDPGNTEAFF.

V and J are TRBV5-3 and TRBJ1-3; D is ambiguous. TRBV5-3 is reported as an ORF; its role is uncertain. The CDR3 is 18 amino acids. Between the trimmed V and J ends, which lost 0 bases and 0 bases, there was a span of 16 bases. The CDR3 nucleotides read TGTGCCAGAAGCTTGGTGAGTGGGCTACCTAACTCTGGAAACACCATATATTTT. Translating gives CARSLVSGLPNSGNTIYF.

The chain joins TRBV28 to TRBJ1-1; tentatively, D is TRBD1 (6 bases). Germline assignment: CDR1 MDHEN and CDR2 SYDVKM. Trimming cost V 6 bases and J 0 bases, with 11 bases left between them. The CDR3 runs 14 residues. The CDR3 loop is CASRVGGLNTEAFF. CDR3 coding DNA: TGTGCCAGCAGAGTAGGGGGTCTGAACACTGAAGCTTTCTTT.

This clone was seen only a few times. CDR3 sequence (DNA): TGTGCCAGCAGCCCAGACAGCACAGGCTATGGCTACACCTTC. This codes for CASSPDSTGYGYTF. The chain links TRBV7-9 to TRBJ1-2; D perhaps matches TRBD1 (5 bases). The CDR3 has 14 residues. CDR1 is SEHNR and CDR2 is FQNEAQ in the germline V gene (reference sequence). The V end lost 5 bases, the J end lost 4 bases, and 14 bases lay between the germline ends.

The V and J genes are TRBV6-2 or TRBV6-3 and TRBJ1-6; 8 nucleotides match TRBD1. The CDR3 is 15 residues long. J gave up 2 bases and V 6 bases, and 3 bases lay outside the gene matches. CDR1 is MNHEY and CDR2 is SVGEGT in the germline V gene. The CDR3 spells CASSGQGAYNSPLHF. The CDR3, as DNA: TGTGCCAGCAGCGGACAGGGTGCCTATAATTCACCCCTCCACTTT.

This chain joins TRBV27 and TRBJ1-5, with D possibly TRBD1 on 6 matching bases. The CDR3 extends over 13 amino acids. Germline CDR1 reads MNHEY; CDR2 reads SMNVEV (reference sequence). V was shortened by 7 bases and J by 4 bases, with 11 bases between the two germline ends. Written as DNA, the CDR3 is TGTGCCAGCAAATCTCAGGGGAATCAGCCCCAGCATTTT. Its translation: CASKSQGNQPQHF.

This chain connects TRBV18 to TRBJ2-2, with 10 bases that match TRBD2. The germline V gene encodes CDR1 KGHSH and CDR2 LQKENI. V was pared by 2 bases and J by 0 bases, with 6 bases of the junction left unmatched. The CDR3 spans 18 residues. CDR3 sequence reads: CASSPVASGGSNTGELFF. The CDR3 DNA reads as TGTGCCAGCTCACCAGTGGCTAGCGGGGGATCGAACACCGGGGAGCTGTTTTTT.

The CDR3 bases are TGCGCCAGCAGCCTGAGGACTAGTTCCCGGAAAGACGGGCAGTACTTC. It encodes CASSLRTSSRKDGQYF. The V and J genes are TRBV4-1 and TRBJ2-7, with 7 bases fitting TRBD2. CDR3 length: 16 residues. Looked up from germline, CDR1 is MGHRA and CDR2 is YSYEKL. V lost 4 bases and J lost 9; bases outside the gene matches: 18.

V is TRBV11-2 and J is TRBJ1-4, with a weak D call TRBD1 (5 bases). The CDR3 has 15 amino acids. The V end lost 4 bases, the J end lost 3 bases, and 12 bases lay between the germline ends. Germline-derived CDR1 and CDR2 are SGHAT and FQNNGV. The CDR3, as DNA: TGTGCCAGCAGCTGGGGGTCGGGGGCTAATGAAAAACTGTTTTTT. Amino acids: CASSWGSGANEKLFF. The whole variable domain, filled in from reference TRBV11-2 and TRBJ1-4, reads EAGVAQSPRYKIIEKRQSVAFWCNPISGHATLYWYQQILGQGPKLLIQFQNNGVVDDSQLPKDRFSAERLKGVDSTLKIQPAKLEDSAVYLCASSWGSGANEKLFFGSGTQLSVL.

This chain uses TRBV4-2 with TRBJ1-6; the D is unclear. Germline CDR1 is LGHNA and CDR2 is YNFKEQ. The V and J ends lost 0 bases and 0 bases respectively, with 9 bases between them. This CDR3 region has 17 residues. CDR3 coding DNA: TGTGCCAGCAGCCAAGATCTAACGAGCTCCTATAATTCACCCCTCCACTTT. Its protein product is CASSQDLTSSYNSPLHF.

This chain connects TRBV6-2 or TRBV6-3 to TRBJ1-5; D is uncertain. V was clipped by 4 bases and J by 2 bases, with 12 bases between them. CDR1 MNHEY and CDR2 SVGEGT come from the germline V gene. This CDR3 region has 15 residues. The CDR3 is CASSLRFMGNQPQHF. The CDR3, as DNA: TGTGCCAGCAGTTTACGGTTTATGGGCAATCAGCCCCAGCATTTT.

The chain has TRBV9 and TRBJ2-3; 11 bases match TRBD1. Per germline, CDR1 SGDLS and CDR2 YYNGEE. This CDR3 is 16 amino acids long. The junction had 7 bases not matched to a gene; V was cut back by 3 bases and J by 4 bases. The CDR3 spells CASSEGQGAFSDTQYF. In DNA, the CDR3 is TGTGCCAGCAGCGAAGGACAGGGGGCCTTTTCAGATACGCAGTATTTT.

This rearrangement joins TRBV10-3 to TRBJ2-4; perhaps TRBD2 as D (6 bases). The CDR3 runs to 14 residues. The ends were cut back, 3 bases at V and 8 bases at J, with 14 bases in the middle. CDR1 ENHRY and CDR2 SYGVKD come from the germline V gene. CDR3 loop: CAISDLETGDIQYF. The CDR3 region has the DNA TGTGCCATCAGTGACCTCGAAACGGGGGACATTCAGTACTTC.

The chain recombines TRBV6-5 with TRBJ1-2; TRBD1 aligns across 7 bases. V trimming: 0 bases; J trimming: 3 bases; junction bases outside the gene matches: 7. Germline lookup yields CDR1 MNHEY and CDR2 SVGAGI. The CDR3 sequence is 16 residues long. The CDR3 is CASSYSRRGRDYGYTF. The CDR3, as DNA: TGTGCCAGCAGTTACTCGAGGAGGGGGCGAGACTATGGCTACACCTTC.

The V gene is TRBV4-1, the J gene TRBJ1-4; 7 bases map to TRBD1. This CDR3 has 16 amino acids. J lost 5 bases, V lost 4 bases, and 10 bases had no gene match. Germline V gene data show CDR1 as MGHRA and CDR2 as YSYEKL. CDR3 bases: TGCGCCAGCAGCCCACACAGGGGATCGGTGAATGAAAAACTGTTTTTT. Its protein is CASSPHRGSVNEKLFF.

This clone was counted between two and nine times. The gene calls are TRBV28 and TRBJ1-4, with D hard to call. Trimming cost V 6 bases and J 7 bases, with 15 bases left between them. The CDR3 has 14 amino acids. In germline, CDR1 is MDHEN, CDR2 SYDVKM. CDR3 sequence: CASSPPGPSEKLFF. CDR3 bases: TGTGCCAGCAGCCCCCCGGGTCCGAGTGAAAAACTGTTTTTT.

CDR3 DNA: TGTGCCAGTAGTATAGACCTTAGACGGACAGGGGGGGACTTCATGAACACTGAAGCTTTCTTT. Translated: CASSIDLRRTGGDFMNTEAFF. This chain joins TRBV19 and TRBJ1-1; 10 nucleotides line up with TRBD1. The length of the CDR3 is 21 residues. In germline, CDR1 is LNHDA, CDR2 SQIVND (reference sequence). V was pared by 0 bases and J by 0 bases, with 16 bases of the junction left unmatched.

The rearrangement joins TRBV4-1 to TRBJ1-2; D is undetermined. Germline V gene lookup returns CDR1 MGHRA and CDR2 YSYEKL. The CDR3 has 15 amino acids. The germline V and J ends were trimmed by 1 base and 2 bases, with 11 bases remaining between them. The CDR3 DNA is TGCGCCAGCAGCCAAGGGTTCACGGGAAACTATGGCTACACCTTC. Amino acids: CASSQGFTGNYGYTF.

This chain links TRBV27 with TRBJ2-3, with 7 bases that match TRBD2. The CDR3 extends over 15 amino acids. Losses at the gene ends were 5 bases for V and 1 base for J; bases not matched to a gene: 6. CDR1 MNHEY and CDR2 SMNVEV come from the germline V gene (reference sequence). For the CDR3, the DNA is TGTGCCAGCAGTCCATTTGGGGGGGGCACAGATACGCAGTATTTT. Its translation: CASSPFGGGTDTQYF.

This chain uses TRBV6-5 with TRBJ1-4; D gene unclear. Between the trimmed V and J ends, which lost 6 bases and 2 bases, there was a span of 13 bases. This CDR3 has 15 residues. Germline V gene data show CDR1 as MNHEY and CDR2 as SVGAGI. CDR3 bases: TGTGCCAGCAGAGAGAAGGGAGCGACTAATGAAAAACTGTTTTTT. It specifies CASREKGATNEKLFF.

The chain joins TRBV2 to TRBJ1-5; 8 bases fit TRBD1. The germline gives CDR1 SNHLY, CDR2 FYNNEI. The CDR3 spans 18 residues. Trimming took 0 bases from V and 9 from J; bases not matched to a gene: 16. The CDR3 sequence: CASSEAREGTGGRGPQHF. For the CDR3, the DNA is TGTGCCAGCAGTGAAGCTAGGGAGGGAACAGGGGGAAGAGGGCCCCAGCATTTT.

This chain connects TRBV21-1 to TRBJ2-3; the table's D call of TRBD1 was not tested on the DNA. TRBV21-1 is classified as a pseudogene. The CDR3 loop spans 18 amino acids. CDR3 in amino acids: CASSKGTGVRTSTDTQYF. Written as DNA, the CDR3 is TGTGCCAGCAGCAAAGGGACAGGAGTTCGTACTAGCACAGATACGCAGTATTTT.

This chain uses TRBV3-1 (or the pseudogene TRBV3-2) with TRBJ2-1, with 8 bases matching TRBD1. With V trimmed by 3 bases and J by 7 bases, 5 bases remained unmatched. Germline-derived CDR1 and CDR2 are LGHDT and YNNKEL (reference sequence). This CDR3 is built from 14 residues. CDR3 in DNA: TGTGCCAGCAGCCACGGACAGGGCAGGAATGAGCAGTTCTTC. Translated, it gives CASSHGQGRNEQFF.

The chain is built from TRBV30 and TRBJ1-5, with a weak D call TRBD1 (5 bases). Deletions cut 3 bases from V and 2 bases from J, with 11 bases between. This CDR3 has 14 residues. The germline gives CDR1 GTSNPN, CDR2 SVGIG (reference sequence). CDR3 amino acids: CAWSDGQGNQPQHF. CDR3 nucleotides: TGTGCCTGGAGCGACGGACAAGGCAATCAGCCCCAGCATTTT. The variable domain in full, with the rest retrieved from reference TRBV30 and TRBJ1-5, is SQTIHQWPATLVQPVGSPLSLECTVEGTSNPNLYWYRQAAGRGLQLLFYSVGIGQISSEVPQNLSASRPQDRQFILSSKKLLLSDSGFYLCAWSDGQGNQPQHFGDGTRLSIL.

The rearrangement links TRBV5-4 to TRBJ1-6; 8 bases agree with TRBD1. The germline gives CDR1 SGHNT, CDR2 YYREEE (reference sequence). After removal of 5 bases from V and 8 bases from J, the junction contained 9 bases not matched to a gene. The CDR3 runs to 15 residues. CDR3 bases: TGTGCCAGCAGTTCTTATTCAGGGGGCGATTCACCCCTCCACTTT. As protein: CASSSYSGGDSPLHF.